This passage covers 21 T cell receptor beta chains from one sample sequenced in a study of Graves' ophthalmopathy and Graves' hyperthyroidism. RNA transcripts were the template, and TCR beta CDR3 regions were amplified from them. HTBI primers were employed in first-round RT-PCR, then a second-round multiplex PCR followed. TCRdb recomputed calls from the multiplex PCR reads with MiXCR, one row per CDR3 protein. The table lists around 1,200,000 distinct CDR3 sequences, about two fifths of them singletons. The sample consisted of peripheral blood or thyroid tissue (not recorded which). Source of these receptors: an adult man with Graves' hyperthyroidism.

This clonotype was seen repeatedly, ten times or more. CDR3 DNA: TGTGCCAGCAGTGGGACTCTTCAAGAGACCCAGTACTTC. It is translated as CASSGTLQETQYF. V is TRBV5-4 and J is TRBJ2-5; perhaps TRBD2 as D (6 bases). This CDR3 comprises 13 residues. V was shortened by 5 bases and J by 2 bases, with 10 bases between the two germline ends. Germline-derived CDR1 and CDR2 are SGHNT and YYREEE (reference sequence). Variable domain in full (rest from reference TRBV5-4 and TRBJ2-5): ETGVTQSPTHLIKTRGQQVTLRCSSQSGHNTVSWYQQALGQGPQFIFQYYREEENGRGNFPPRFSGLQFPNYSSELNVNALELDDSALYLCASSGTLQETQYFGPGTRLLVL.

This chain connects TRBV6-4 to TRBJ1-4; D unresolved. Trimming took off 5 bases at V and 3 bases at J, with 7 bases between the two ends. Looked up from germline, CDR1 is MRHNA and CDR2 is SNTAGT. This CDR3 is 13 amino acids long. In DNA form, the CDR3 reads TGTGCCAGCAGTCAGGCGGCTAATGAAAAACTGTTTTTT. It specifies CASSQAANEKLFF.

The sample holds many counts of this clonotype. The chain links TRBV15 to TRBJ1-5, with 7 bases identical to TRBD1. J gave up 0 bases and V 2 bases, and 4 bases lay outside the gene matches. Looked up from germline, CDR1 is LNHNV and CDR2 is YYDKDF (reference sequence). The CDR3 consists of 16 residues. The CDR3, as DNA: TGTGCCACCAGCAGAACAACAGGGGTTAGCAATCAGCCCCAGCATTTT. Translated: CATSRTTGVSNQPQHF.

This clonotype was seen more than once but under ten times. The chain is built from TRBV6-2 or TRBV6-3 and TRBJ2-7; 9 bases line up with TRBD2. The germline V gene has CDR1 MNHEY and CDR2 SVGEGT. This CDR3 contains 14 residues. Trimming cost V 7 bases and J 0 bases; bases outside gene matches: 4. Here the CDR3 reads CASTTSGSSYEQYF. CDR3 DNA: TGTGCCAGCACGACTAGCGGAAGCTCCTACGAGCAGTACTTC.

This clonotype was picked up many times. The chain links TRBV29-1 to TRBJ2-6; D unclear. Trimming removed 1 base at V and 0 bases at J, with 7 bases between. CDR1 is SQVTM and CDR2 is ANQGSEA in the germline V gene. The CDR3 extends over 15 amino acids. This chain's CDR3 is CSVEGTHSGANVLTF. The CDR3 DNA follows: TGCAGCGTTGAAGGTACTCACTCTGGGGCCAACGTCCTGACTTTC.

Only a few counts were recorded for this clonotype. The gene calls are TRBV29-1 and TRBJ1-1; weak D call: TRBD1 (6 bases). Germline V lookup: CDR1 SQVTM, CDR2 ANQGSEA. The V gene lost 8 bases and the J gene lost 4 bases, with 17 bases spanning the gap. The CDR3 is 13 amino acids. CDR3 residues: CSLMGRGGTEAFF. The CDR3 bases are TGCAGCTTGATGGGCAGGGGAGGCACTGAAGCTTTCTTT.

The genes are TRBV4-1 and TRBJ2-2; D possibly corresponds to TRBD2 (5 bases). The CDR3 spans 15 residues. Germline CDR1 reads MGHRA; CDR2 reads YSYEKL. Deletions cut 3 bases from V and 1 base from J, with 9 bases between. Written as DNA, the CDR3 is TGCGCCAGCAGCCACCCTGCGGGGAACACCGGGGAGCTGTTTTTT. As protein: CASSHPAGNTGELFF.

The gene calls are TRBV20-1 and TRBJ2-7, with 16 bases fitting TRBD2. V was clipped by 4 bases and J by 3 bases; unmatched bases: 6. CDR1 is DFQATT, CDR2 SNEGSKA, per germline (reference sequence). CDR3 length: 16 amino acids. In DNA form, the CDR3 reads TGCAGTGCTACCGGGACTAGCGGGAGGGGAATCTACGAGCAGTACTTC. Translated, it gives CSATGTSGRGIYEQYF.

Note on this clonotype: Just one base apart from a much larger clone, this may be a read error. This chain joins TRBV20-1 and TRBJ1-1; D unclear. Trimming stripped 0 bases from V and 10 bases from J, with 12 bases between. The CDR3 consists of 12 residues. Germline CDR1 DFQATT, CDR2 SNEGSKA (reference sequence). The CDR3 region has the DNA TGCAGTGCTAGAGATCCGCGAGTTGGAGCTTTCTTT. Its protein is CSARDPRVGAFF.

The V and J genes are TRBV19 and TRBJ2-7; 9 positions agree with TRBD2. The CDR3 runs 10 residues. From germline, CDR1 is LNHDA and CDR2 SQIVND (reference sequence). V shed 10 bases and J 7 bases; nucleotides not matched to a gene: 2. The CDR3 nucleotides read TGTGCCACCAGCGGGGGGGAGCAGTACTTC. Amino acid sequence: CATSGGEQYF.

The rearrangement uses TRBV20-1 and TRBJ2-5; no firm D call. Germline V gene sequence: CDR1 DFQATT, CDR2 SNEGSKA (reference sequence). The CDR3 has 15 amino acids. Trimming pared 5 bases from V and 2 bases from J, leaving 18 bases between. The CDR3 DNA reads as TGCAGTGCTCAAAAGGTGGCCAGCAGACAAGAGACCCAGTACTTC. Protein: CSAQKVASRQETQYF.

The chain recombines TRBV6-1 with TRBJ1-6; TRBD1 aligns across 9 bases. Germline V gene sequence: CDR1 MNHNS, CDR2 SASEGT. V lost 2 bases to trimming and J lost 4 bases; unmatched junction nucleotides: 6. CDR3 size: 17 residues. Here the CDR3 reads CASSELGQGSYNSPLHF. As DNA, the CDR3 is TGTGCCAGCAGTGAATTGGGACAGGGATCTTATAATTCACCCCTCCACTTT.

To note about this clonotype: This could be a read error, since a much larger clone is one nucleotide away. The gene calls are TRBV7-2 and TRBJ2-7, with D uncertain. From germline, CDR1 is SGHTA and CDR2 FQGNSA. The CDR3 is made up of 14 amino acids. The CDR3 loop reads CASSFQKGSYERYF. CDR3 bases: TGTGCCAGCAGCTTTCAAAAGGGATCCTACGAGCGGTACTTC.

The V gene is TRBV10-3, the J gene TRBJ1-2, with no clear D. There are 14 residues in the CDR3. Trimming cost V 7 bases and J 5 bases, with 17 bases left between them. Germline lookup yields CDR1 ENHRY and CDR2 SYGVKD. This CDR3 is CAIIVVHSEYGYTF. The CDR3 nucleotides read TGTGCCATCATTGTGGTCCACAGCGAATATGGCTACACCTTC.

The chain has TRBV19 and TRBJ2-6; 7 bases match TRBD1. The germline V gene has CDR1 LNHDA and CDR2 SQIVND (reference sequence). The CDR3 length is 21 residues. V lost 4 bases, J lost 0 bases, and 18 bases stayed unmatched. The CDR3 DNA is TGTGCCAGTAGTACACGTCTGGGCAGGGGGAGAAGCTACTCTGGGGCCAACGTCCTGACTTTC. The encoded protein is CASSTRLGRGRSYSGANVLTF.

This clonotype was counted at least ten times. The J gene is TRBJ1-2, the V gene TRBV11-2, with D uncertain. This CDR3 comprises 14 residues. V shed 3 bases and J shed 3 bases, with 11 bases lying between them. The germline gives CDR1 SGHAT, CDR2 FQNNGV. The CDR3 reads CASSFGVGDYGYTF. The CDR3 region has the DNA TGTGCCAGCAGCTTCGGGGTGGGTGACTATGGCTACACCTTC.

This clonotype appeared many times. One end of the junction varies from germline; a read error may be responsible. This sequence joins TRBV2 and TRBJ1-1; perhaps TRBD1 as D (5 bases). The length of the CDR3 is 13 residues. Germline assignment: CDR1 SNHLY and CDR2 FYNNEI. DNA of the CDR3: TGCGCCAGCAGTGAGGGCCAGGGCACTGAAGCTTTCTTT. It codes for CASSEGQGTEAFF.

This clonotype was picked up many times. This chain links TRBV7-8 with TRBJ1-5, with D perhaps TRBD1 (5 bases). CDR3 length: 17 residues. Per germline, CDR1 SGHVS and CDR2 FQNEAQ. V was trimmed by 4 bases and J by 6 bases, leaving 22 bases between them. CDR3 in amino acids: CASSSSWGDLRRQPQHF. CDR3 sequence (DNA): TGTGCCAGCAGCTCCTCCTGGGGGGACTTGCGACGTCAGCCCCAGCATTTT. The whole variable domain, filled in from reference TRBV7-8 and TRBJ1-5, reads GAGVSQSPRYKVAKRGQDVALRCDPISGHVSLFWYQQALGQGPEFLTYFQNEAQLDKSGLPSDRFFAERPEGSVSTLKIQRTQQEDSAVYLCASSSSWGDLRRQPQHFGDGTRLSIL.

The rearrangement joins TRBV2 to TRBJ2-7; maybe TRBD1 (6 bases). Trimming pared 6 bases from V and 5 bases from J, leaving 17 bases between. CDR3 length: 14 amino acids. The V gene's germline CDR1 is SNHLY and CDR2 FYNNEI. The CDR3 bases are TGTGCCAGCAGCCCCAGACAGGTTGCGCACGAGCAGTACTTC. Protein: CASSPRQVAHEQYF.

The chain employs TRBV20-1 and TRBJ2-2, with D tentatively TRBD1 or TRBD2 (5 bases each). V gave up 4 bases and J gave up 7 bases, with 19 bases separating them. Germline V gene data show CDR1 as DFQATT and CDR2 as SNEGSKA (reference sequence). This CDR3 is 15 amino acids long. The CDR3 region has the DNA TGCAGTGCTATCCGCTACCTCGGGACGAACGGGGAGCTGTTTTTT. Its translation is CSAIRYLGTNGELFF.

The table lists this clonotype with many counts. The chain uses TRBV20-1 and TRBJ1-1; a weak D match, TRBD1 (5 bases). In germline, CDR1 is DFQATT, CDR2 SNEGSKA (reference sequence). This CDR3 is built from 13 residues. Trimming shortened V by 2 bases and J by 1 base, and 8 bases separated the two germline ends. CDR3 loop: CSARRDGNTEAFF. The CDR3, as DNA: TGCAGTGCTAGACGGGACGGGAACACTGAAGCTTTCTTT.